This entry lists 11 T cell receptor beta chains sequenced from one sample in a study of blood T cell repertoires in COVID-19. The method was immunoSEQ multiplex PCR; TCRdb's version includes in-frame clones alone and lacks a portion of them. Of 150,000 to 200,000 clones listed, roughly nine tenths are singletons. Sequences were obtained from peripheral blood. These receptors all come from a man aged 55 to 70 with active or convalescent COVID-19.

The chain is built from TRBV6-5 and TRBJ1-2; maybe TRBD1 (6 bases). Trimming removed 2 bases from V and 5 bases from J, with 9 bases in between. The CDR3 contains 13 residues. Germline V gene data show CDR1 as MNHEY and CDR2 as SVGAGI. The CDR3 protein is CASSYVQGYGYTF. DNA of the CDR3: TGTGCCAGCAGTTACGTACAGGGATATGGCTACACCTTC.

The chain uses TRBV30 and TRBJ1-4; 8 nucleotides agree with TRBD1. CDR1 is GTSNPN and CDR2 is SVGIG in the germline V gene (reference sequence). The CDR3 runs to 17 residues. The trim removed 1 base at V and 4 bases at J, leaving 11 bases unmatched. The CDR3 DNA reads as TGTGCCTGGAGTGGGGACAGGACACCCGGTATTAATGAAAAACTGTTTTTT. This sequence encodes CAWSGDRTPGINEKLFF.

This chain connects TRBV6-5 to TRBJ2-2; TRBD1 agrees at 7 bases. The CDR3 covers 15 residues. Losses at the gene ends were 7 bases for V and 4 bases for J; bases not matched to a gene: 9. CDR1 is MNHEY, CDR2 SVGAGI, per germline. CDR3 in amino acids: CASTVQGLSTGELFF. The CDR3 DNA follows: TGTGCCAGCACAGTACAGGGGTTGAGCACCGGGGAGCTGTTTTTT.

The CDR3 reads CASSSQGAEDSPLHF. CDR3 DNA: TGCGCCAGCAGCTCCCAGGGGGCAGAGGATTCACCCCTCCACTTT. This chain links TRBV5-1 with TRBJ1-6, with 8 bases identical to TRBD1. This CDR3 is built from 15 residues. CDR1 SGHRS and CDR2 YFSETQ come from the germline V gene. The junction had 7 bases not matched to a gene; V was cut back by 3 bases and J by 8 bases. The full variable domain, completed using reference TRBV5-1 and TRBJ1-6, is KAGVTQTPRYLIKTRGQQVTLSCSPISGHRSVSWYQQTPGQGLQFLFEYFSETQRNKGNFPGRFSGRQFSNSRSEMNVSTLELGDSALYLCASSSQGAEDSPLHFGNGTRLTVT.

V usage is TRBV24-1 and J usage is TRBJ1-2; TRBD1 is a possible D gene (5 bases). Deletions cut 2 bases from V and 5 bases from J, with 17 bases between. CDR3 length: 16 residues. Per germline, CDR1 KGHDR and CDR2 SFDVKD. CDR3 region: CATSDWVGRGVYGYTF. The CDR3 region has the DNA TGTGCCACCAGTGATTGGGTCGGCCGGGGGGTATATGGCTACACCTTC.

DNA of the CDR3: TGCGCCAGCAGCCAAGATCACAGGGGGTGGGGAAACACCATATATTTT. Translating it yields CASSQDHRGWGNTIYF. V is TRBV4-1 and J is TRBJ1-3; 8 nucleotides align to TRBD1. V lost 0 bases, J lost 4 bases, and 5 bases stayed unmatched. The CDR3 runs 16 residues. The germline V gene encodes CDR1 MGHRA and CDR2 YSYEKL.

The V and J genes are TRBV6-6 and TRBJ2-3; 16 bases agree with TRBD2. V gave up 4 bases and J gave up 7 bases; unmatched junction bases: 5. The germline CDR1 and CDR2 sequences are MNHNY and SVGAGI (reference sequence). There are 16 residues in the CDR3. In nucleotides, the CDR3 is TGTGCCAGCAGTTTGGGACTAGCGGGGGGGCGAAATACGCAGTATTTT. Residues: CASSLGLAGGRNTQYF.

Notes on this clone: A read error may produce the germline difference seen at one junction end. V is TRBV10-3 and J is TRBJ2-2; D may be TRBD1 or TRBD2 (5 bases each). The CDR3 totals 12 residues. The V gene's germline CDR1 is ENHRY and CDR2 SYGVKD. CDR3: CAIGAGTGELFF. In DNA, the CDR3 is TGCGCCATCGGGGCTGGAACCGGGGAGCTGTTTTTT.

The chain has TRBV4-1 and TRBJ2-1, with a weak D call TRBD2 (6 bases). Germline V gene lookup returns CDR1 MGHRA and CDR2 YSYEKL. This CDR3 has 13 residues. V dropped 4 bases and J dropped 7 bases, with 11 bases sitting between them. The CDR3 nucleotides read TGCGCCAGCAGCCCCGCAGGAGGGAATGAGCAGTTCTTC. It codes for CASSPAGGNEQFF.

This chain uses TRBV6-5 with TRBJ2-1, with D perhaps matching TRBD1 (6 bases). The CDR3 runs 11 residues. Germline lookup yields CDR1 MNHEY and CDR2 SVGAGI. The V and J ends lost 5 bases and 14 bases respectively, with 13 bases between them. The CDR3 DNA reads as TGTGCCAGCAGTCACGACAGGACTGAGTTCTTC. It codes for CASSHDRTEFF.

The chain has TRBV2 and TRBJ2-2, with D possibly matching TRBD1 (6 bases). Germline CDR1 and CDR2: SNHLY and FYNNEI. This CDR3 spans 15 amino acids. V lost 5 bases, J lost 3 bases, and 13 bases lay in between. This chain's CDR3 is CASSNNRVDTGELFF. The CDR3 nucleotides read TGTGCCAGCAGTAATAACAGGGTGGACACCGGGGAGCTGTTTTTT.